This T cell receptor beta chain was captured in a study of blood T cell repertoires in COVID-19. The data were produced by immunoSEQ multiplex PCR, yet TCRdb's version contains in-frame clones alone and is incomplete. The repertoire includes about 210,000 clones, around 90% of them detected once, and 1.2% sits in the top ten. The germline CDR1 and CDR2 sequences are MGHRA and YSYEKL. V was shortened by 5 bases and J by 5 bases, with 18 bases between the two germline ends. The CDR3 has 15 amino acids. The gene calls are TRBV4-1 and TRBJ2-5, with D tentatively TRBD2 (7 bases). The specimen was peripheral blood. The sequence derives from a man aged 25 to 45 with acute or convalescent COVID-19. CDR3 in amino acids: CASSFSEGEGETQYF. In DNA, the CDR3 is TGCGCCAGCAGCTTCTCGGAGGGGGAGGGGGAGACCCAGTACTTC.